The sequence of this T cell receptor (beta chain) was determined in a study of T cells in Graves' hyperthyroidism and ophthalmopathy. Study-level results: In the analysis, a 13 V-J model separated ophthalmopathy from stable hyperthyroidism. Most expanded thyroid clonotypes above 0.001 recurred in blood.

Exclusion followed for patients with uncontrolled infection, other autoimmune disease, pregnancy or lactation. The ends were cut back, 4 bases at V and 11 bases at J, with 14 bases in the middle. There are 12 residues in the CDR3. Germline loops: CDR1 SGHNT, CDR2 YENEEA. Researchers took RNA transcripts and amplified the TCR beta CDR3 regions from them. An initial round of RT-PCR targeting the TCR CDR3 relied on the HTBI primer set. TCRdb called the multiplex PCR reads again in MiXCR, with one record for every CDR3 protein. The data show approximately 720,000 distinct CDR3 sequences, around 19% seen once. This clonotype was observed many times. Its antigen is currently unknown.

The chain carries TRBV11-3 and TRBJ1-1; perhaps TRBD1 as D (6 bases). Sequencing was performed on blood. This TCR came from a woman between 45 and 65 years old with Graves' hyperthyroidism that later progressed to Graves' ophthalmopathy. Written as DNA, the CDR3 is TGTGCCAGCAGCTCTGGGGGCCCTCCGGCTTTCTTT. It codes for CASSSGGPPAFF.